The following is a T cell receptor (beta chain) sequence with its context. Its antigen is still unknown. The source of the sample is a study of cytomegalovirus exposure and HLA in healthy donors. Regarding the study as a whole: Some TCR beta chains (more than 150 of them) were listed as cytomegalovirus-associated. First-cohort TCR clusters were later found to tend to co-occur in the 90 to 150 validation repertoires. Reported performance of the classifier showed diagnosis of cytomegalovirus status with high specificity and sensitivity.

V dropped 6 bases and J dropped 8; count of bases not matched to a gene: 7. The CDR3 consists of 14 residues. CDR1 and CDR2 from the germline V gene are MNHEY and SMNVEV (reference sequence). The donors were part of the validation cohort of 95 to 150 subjects. That cohort was separate from the first cohort, which comprised under 750 subjects. Clones were read by immunoSEQ multiplex PCR, and TCRdb kept only the in-frame ones, dropping some. The table has 130,000 to 150,000 clones, just under 90% seen once. The sequencing sample was made of PBMCs. The source is a woman in her twenties or thirties in good health and CMV-seropositive. This chain uses TRBV27 with TRBJ2-1, with TRBD1 matching 10 bases. The CDR3: CASSGLGTGDEQFF. For the CDR3, the DNA is TGTGCCAGCAGCGGACTCGGGACAGGGGATGAGCAGTTCTTC.